These T cell receptor beta chains were read from a single sample in a study of T-cell memory formation after mild COVID-19. One entry per CDR3 protein results from TCRdb running MiXCR on the 5' RACE reads. The sample shows roughly 610,000 distinct CDR3 sequences, roughly a sixth of them seen only once. Sequencing used PBMCs or a T cell subset sorted from them (not recorded which). The receptors derive from an adult woman who had mild COVID-19 (a few samples of this study predate the infection). Cell type and time point are not known. The CDR3 runs from the conserved cysteine through the conserved F or W. The D gene is left open where the match is weak. For some rows the clone size is stated as once, few or many, or as a class when expanded; others skip it.

TRBV9,TRBJ2-2,.,TRBD2,TGTGCCAGCAGCACCGGACTAGCGGGGGGGAAGGCGACCGGGGAGCTGTTTTTT,CASSTGLAGGKATGELFF
TRBV19,TRBJ2-2,.,TRBD1,TGTGCCAGTAGTACTCCGGACAGGGGGGAGCTGTTTTTT,CASSTPDRGELFF
TRBV7-8,TRBJ2-2,.,.,TGTGCCAGCAGCTTAATCCCAGGTCACACCGGGGAGCTGTTTTTT,CASSLIPGHTGELFF
TRBV7-8,TRBJ2-7,few,TRBD1,TGTGCCAGCAGCTTAGATGGGACAGGGGCCGAGCAGTACTTC,CASSLDGTGAEQYF
TRBV20-1,TRBJ2-3,.,TRBD1,TGCAGTGCTACGGGACAGATAACGCTTACGCAGTATTTT,CSATGQITLTQYF
TRBV19,TRBJ1-1,.,.,TGTGCCAGTAGTATAGATCGGGGACGCCCCAGGGCTTTCTTT,CASSIDRGRPRAFF
TRBV29-1,TRBJ2-3,.,.,TGCAGCGTGCGGGACAGCACAGGTACGCAGTATTTT,CSVRDSTGTQYF
TRBV6-2/TRBV6-3,TRBJ1-1,few,.,TGTGCCAGCACTCATCTCCTCGACGGAAACACTGAAGCTTTCTTT,CASTHLLDGNTEAFF
TRBV5-1,TRBJ2-1,once,.,TGCGCCAGCAGCTTGGTAGTCAACAATGAGCAGTTCTTC,CASSLVVNNEQFF
TRBV2,TRBJ2-3,.,TRBD2,TGTGCCAGCAAACCCCAGTCTAGCGGGAGAATCGGCACAGATACGCAGTATTTT,CASKPQSSGRIGTDTQYF
TRBV6-6,TRBJ1-1,few,.,TGTGCCAGCCGGAAGGGGATTGAAGCTTTCTTT,CASRKGIEAFF
TRBV5-1,TRBJ2-7,many,TRBD1,TGCGCCAGCAGCTTGTTACAGGGGGCCTACGAGCAGTACTTC,CASSLLQGAYEQYF
TRBV4-3,TRBJ1-1,.,.,TGCGCCAGCAGCCAAGAAACTTCATACAAAGCTTTCTTT,CASSQETSYKAFF
TRBV4-1,TRBJ2-7,.,.,TGCGCCAGCAGCCATTCCTTGGGGACGACATCCTACGAGCAGTACTTC,CASSHSLGTTSYEQYF
TRBV5-4,TRBJ2-1,.,.,TGTGCCAGCAGCTTGTTAGGCGGTCGGTGGGATGAGCAGTTCTTC,CASSLLGGRWDEQFF
TRBV12-3/TRBV12-4,TRBJ2-3,.,TRBD2,TGTGCCAGCAGACTAGCGGGAGTCCCAGATACGCAGTATTTT,CASRLAGVPDTQYF
TRBV5-4,TRBJ1-2,few,.,TGTGCCAGCAGCTTGCAGACAGCTAACTATGGCTACACCTTC,CASSLQTANYGYTF
TRBV9,TRBJ2-1,once,TRBD2,TGTGCCAGCAGTAGCGGGGGCGGGGTATACAATGAGCAGTTCTTC,CASSSGGGVYNEQFF
TRBV29-1,TRBJ2-1,few,.,TGCAGCGTTGCCAGGGGATCCAATGAGCAGTTCTTC,CSVARGSNEQFF
TRBV30,TRBJ1-6,.,.,TGTGCCTGGAGTGTCTCAGAGACTTCACCCCTCCACTTT,CAWSVSETSPLHF
TRBV30,TRBJ1-1,.,.,TGTGCCTGGAGTCCTCCGGGAACTGAAGCTTTCTTT,CAWSPPGTEAFF
TRBV4-1,TRBJ1-6,few,.,TGCGCCAGCAGCCAAGATCGGGAAGCCGAGTATTCACCCCTCCACTTT,CASSQDREAEYSPLHF
TRBV12-5,TRBJ2-1,.,.,TGTGCTACGGCCGGGGAGGAGTACAATGAGCAGTTCTTC,CATAGEEYNEQFF
TRBV19,TRBJ2-5,.,.,TGTGCCAGTAGTGAAGACAGTACTTGGGAGACCCAGTACTTC,CASSEDSTWETQYF
TRBV12-3/TRBV12-4,TRBJ2-7,many,.,TGTGCCAGCAGTTCAGACTCGGGATACGAGCAGTACTTC,CASSSDSGYEQYF
TRBV12-3/TRBV12-4,TRBJ2-1,.,.,TGTGCAAGCAGCCGAGGGGGAGGGTTTTTAAATGAGCAGTTCTTC,CASSRGGGFLNEQFF
TRBV7-2,TRBJ2-7,few,TRBD2,TGTGCCAGCAGCCCAAACCTAGCGGGTAGCACCTACGAGCAGTACTTC,CASSPNLAGSTYEQYF
TRBV7-3,TRBJ2-7,.,.,TGTGCCAGCAGCCGCCCGGGACCGGGCTACGAGCAGTACTTC,CASSRPGPGYEQYF
TRBV7-6,TRBJ2-7,.,TRBD1,TGTGCCAGCAGCTTAGAACGGACAGGGGATTACGAGCAGTACTTC,CASSLERTGDYEQYF
TRBV6-5,TRBJ1-5,many,TRBD1,TGTGCCATCCTGGACAGGCTTAGCAATCAGCCCCAGCATTTT,CAILDRLSNQPQHF
TRBV24-1,TRBJ2-3,few,TRBD2,TGTGCCACCAGTGATCGCAGCGGGACTAGCACAGATACGCAGTATTTT,CATSDRSGTSTDTQYF
TRBV5-1,TRBJ2-7,many,.,TGCGCCAGCAGCCCCTCACCGGGACATTCCTACGAGCAGTACTTC,CASSPSPGHSYEQYF
TRBV7-9,TRBJ2-1,few,.,TGTGCCAGCAAGAGGGAGGCGTACAATGAGCAGTTCTTC,CASKREAYNEQFF
TRBV4-3,TRBJ2-3,few,TRBD2,TGCGCCAGCAGCCAAGGACCTAGCGGGGCCCTCACAGATACGCAGTATTTT,CASSQGPSGALTDTQYF
TRBV30,TRBJ2-7,.,.,TGTGCCTGGGGGCGGGACGGAATTTACGAGCAGTACTTC,CAWGRDGIYEQYF
TRBV5-1,TRBJ2-2,few,.,TGCGCCAGCAGCTTGGCCGAGGGAGAGCCGAACACCGGGGAGCTGTTTTTT,CASSLAEGEPNTGELFF
TRBV7-8,TRBJ2-1,.,TRBD1,TGTGCCAGCAGCTCCGGGACAGGGGGAGGCGCCTACAATGAGCAGTTCTTC,CASSSGTGGGAYNEQFF
TRBV29-1,TRBJ2-3,.,.,TGCAGCGTTGATGGTAGCGGAAGCACAGATACGCAGTATTTT,CSVDGSGSTDTQYF
TRBV2,TRBJ2-3,few,.,TGTGCCAGCAGCCTTACACGAAACACAGATACGCAGTATTTT,CASSLTRNTDTQYF
TRBV10-3,TRBJ1-1,few,.,TGTGCCATCAGTGAGTCGACGGACACTGAAGCTTTCTTT,CAISESTDTEAFF
TRBV24-1,TRBJ1-1,.,.,TGTGCCACCAGAGGCAGGGAGGAAGCTTTCTTT,CATRGREEAFF
TRBV5-1,TRBJ2-3,few,TRBD2,TGCGCCAGCAGCTTGGACGGGGCGGGAGGGCCTCCATCGCAGTATTTT,CASSLDGAGGPPSQYF
TRBV11-2,TRBJ2-5,.,TRBD2,TGTGCCAGCACCCCAACTAGCGTCCAAGAGACCCAGTACTTC,CASTPTSVQETQYF
TRBV29-1,TRBJ1-2,.,.,TGCAGCGTATTAGGCGTGATACAGGTCACAGACTATGGCTACACCTTC,CSVLGVIQVTDYGYTF
TRBV2,TRBJ2-2,.,TRBD1,TGTGCCAGCAGCGTAACAGGGGGTGGCGGGGAGCTGTTTTTT,CASSVTGGGGELFF
TRBV25-1,TRBJ1-2,.,.,TGTGCCAGCAGTGACGAACTCCAGGGTTCTGGCTACACCTTC,CASSDELQGSGYTF
TRBV5-1,TRBJ2-1,.,.,TGCGCCAGCAAGGGGGGGGTCAATGAGCAGTTCTTC,CASKGGVNEQFF
TRBV30,TRBJ2-4,.,.,TGTGCCTGGAGTCTACAGGAAAACATTCAGTACTTC,CAWSLQENIQYF
TRBV11-3,TRBJ2-5,.,.,TGTGCCAGCAGCTTTAGTTCCCCACAAGAGACCCAGTACTTC,CASSFSSPQETQYF
TRBV5-1,TRBJ2-6,once,TRBD2,TGCGCCAGCAGCCCCGGACTAGCGGGAGCGGTCGGGGCCAACGTCCTGACTTTC,CASSPGLAGAVGANVLTF
TRBV19,TRBJ2-3,few,TRBD1,TGTGCCACGACAGGGAGCACAGATACGCAGTATTTT,CATTGSTDTQYF
TRBV27,TRBJ2-7,.,.,TGTGCCAGCATGGGATCGGGGCACTACGAGCAGTACTTC,CASMGSGHYEQYF
TRBV12-3/TRBV12-4,TRBJ1-1,.,TRBD1,TGTGCCAGCAGGAGAGGACAGGGAATATGGATGAACACTGAAGCTTTCTTT,CASRRGQGIWMNTEAFF
TRBV27,TRBJ2-2,.,.,TGTGCCAGCAGTTTCTCTAGCGTCCCCGGGGAGCTGTTTTTT,CASSFSSVPGELFF
TRBV11-3,TRBJ2-7,.,TRBD1,TGTGCCAGCAGCCCGCGGACAGGGCTCGGCGAGCAGTACTTC,CASSPRTGLGEQYF
TRBV4-2,TRBJ1-1,.,.,TGTGCCAGCAGCCAAGATGAGACTGAGAACACTGAAGCTTTCTTT,CASSQDETENTEAFF
TRBV3-1,TRBJ1-1,.,.,TGTGCCAGCAGCCAATTACCAAAGGGGTCTGAAGCTTTCTTT,CASSQLPKGSEAFF
TRBV7-9,TRBJ2-7,.,.,TGTGCCAGCAGCTTAACGTACGAAGACTACGAGCAGTACTTC,CASSLTYEDYEQYF